Listed below are T cell receptor beta chains from one sample, sequenced in a study of shared clonotypes between healthy human individuals. Sequencing was performed with immunoSEQ multiplex PCR; in TCRdb, only in-frame clones are kept and a portion is missing. This sample has 950,000 to 1,300,000 clones; about 75% occur once, and the top ten carry approximately 1.5%. Sequencing input: memory CD4+ T cells sorted from blood. Receptor source: a man between 18 and 29 years old in good health. Both conserved end residues are part of each CDR3. The order of the fields is V gene, CDR3 protein.

V: TRBV13; CDR3: CASSLISGGAGTDTQYF
V: TRBV30; CDR3: CAHRRGILSEQYF
V: TRBV6-1; CDR3: CASSGTQVRGSNQPQHF
V: TRBV7-2; CDR3: CASSLGQLTPLSYTF
V: TRBV10-3; CDR3: CAISESGFVNTEAFF
V: TRBV11-1; CDR3: CASSLGRDRGNYGYTF
V: TRBV11-2; CDR3: CASSLYWEEAGGAKETQYF
V: TRBV28; CDR3: CASTLDQGTRQYF
V: TRBV6-1; CDR3: CASRALNTGELFF
V: TRBV7-7; CDR3: CASSQEPNTGELFF
V: TRBV5-1; CDR3: CASSLDPDSSYEQYF